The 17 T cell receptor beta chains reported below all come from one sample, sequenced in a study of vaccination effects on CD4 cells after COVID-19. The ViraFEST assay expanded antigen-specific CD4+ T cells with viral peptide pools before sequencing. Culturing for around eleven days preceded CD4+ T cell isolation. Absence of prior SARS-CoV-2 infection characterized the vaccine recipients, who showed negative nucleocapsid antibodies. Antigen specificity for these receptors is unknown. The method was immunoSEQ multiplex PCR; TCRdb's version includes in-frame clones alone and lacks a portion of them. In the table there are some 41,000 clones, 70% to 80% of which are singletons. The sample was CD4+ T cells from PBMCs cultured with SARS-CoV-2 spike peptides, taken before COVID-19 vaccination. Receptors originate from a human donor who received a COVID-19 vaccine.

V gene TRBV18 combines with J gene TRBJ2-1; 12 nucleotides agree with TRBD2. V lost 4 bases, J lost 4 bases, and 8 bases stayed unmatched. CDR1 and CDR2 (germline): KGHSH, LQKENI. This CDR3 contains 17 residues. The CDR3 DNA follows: TGTGCCAGCTCACTAACGCTAGCGGGAGGGGAATACAATGAGCAGTTCTTC. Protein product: CASSLTLAGGEYNEQFF.

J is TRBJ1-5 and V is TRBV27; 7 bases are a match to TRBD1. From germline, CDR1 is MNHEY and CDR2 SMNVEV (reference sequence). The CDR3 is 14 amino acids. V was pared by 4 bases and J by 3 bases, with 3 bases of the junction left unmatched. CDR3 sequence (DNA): TGTGCCAGCAGTTCGGGACAGCTCAATCAGCCCCAGCATTTT. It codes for CASSSGQLNQPQHF.

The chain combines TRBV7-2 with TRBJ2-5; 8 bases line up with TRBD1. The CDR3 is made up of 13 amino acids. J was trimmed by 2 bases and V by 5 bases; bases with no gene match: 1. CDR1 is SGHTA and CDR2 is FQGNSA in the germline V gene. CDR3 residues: CASSGDRQETQYF. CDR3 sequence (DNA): TGTGCCAGCAGCGGGGACAGGCAAGAGACCCAGTACTTC.

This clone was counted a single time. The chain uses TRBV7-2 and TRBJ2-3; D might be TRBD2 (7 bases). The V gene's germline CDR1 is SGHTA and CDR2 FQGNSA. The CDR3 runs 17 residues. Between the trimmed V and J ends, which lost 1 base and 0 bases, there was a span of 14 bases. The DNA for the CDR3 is TGTGCCAGCAGCTTAGGGGGGGGCGACCCTAGCACAGATACGCAGTATTTT. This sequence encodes CASSLGGGDPSTDTQYF.

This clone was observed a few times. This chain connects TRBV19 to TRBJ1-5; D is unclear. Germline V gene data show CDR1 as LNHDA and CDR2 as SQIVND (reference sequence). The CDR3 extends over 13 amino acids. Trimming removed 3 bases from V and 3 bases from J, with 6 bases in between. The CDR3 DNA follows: TGTGCCAGTAGTATGAAAGTCAATCAGCCCCAGCATTTT. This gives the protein CASSMKVNQPQHF. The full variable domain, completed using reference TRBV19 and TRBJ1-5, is DGGITQSPKYLFRKEGQNVTLSCEQNLNHDAMYWYRQDPGQGLRLIYYSQIVNDFQKGDIAEGYSVSREKKESFPLTVTSAQKNPTAFYLCASSMKVNQPQHFGDGTRLSIL.

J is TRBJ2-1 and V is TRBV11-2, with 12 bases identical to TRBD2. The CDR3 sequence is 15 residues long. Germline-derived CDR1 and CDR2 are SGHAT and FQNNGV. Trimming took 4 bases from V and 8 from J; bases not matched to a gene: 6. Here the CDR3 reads CASSSSGGAWDEQFF. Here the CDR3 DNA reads TGTGCCAGCAGCTCTAGCGGGGGGGCTTGGGATGAGCAGTTCTTC.

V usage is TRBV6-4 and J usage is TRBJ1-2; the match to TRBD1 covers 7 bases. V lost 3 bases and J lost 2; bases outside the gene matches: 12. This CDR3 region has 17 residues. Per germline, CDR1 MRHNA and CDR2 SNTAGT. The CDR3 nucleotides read TGTGCCAGCAGTGAGGTGGGGACACAGGGGTCGAACTATGGCTACACCTTC. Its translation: CASSEVGTQGSNYGYTF.

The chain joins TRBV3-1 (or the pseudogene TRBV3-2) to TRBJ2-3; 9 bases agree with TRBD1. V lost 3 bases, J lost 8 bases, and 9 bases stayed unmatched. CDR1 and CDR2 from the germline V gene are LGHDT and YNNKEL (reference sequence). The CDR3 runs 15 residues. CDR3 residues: CASSHGPGQGGTQYF. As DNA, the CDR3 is TGTGCCAGCAGCCACGGACCGGGACAGGGAGGTACGCAGTATTTT.

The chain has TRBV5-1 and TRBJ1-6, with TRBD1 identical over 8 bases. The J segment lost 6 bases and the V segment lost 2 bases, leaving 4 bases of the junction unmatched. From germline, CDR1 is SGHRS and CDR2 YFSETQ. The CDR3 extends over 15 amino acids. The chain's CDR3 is CASSFSGGSNSPLHF. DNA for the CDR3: TGCGCCAGCAGCTTTTCAGGGGGCTCTAATTCACCCCTCCACTTT.

The CDR3 region is CASSLAGTRDRNNSPLHF. The DNA for the CDR3 is TGTGCCAGCAGCTTAGCGGGGACCCGGGACAGGAACAATTCACCCCTCCACTTT. This sequence joins TRBV7-9 and TRBJ1-6; TRBD1 aligns across 8 bases. The CDR3 is 18 residues long. V shed 0 bases, J shed 7 bases, and the junction held 11 bases outside the gene matches. Germline CDR1 reads SEHNR; CDR2 reads FQNEAQ (reference sequence). Using reference TRBV7-9 and TRBJ1-6 for the parts outside the CDR3, the full variable domain is DTGVSQNPRHKITKRGQNVTFRCDPISEHNRLYWYRQTLGQGPEFLTYFQNEAQLEKSRLLSDRFSAERPKGSFSTLEIQRTEQGDSAMYLCASSLAGTRDRNNSPLHFGNGTRLTVT.

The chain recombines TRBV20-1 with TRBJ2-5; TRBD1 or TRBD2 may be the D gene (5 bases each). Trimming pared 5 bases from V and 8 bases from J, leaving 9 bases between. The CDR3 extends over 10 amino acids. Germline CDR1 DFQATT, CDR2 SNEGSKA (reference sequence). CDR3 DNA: TGCAGTGCTCTTTGGGACACCCAGTACTTC. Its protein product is CSALWDTQYF.

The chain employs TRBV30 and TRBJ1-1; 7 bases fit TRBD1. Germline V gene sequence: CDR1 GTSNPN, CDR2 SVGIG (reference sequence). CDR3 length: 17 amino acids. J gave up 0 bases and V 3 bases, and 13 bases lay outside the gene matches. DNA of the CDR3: TGTGCCTGGAGACCTAGAACCGGGACAGAGATGAACACTGAAGCTTTCTTT. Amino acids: CAWRPRTGTEMNTEAFF.

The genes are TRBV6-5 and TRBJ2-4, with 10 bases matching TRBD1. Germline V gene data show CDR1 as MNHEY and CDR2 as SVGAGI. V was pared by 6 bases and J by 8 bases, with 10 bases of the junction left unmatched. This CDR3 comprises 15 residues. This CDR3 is CASRRDRGPEDIQYF. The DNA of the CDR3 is TGTGCCAGCAGACGGGACAGGGGCCCCGAGGACATTCAGTACTTC.

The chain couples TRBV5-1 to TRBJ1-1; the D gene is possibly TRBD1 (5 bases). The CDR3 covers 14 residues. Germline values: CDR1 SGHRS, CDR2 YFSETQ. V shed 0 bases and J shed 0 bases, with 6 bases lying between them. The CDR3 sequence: CASSLGGLNTEAFF. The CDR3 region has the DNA TGCGCCAGCAGCTTGGGGGGACTGAACACTGAAGCTTTCTTT.

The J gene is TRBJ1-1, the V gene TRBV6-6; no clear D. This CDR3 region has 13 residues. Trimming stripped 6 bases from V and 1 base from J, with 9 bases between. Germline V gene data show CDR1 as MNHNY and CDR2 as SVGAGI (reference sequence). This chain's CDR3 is CASSRRPNTEAFF. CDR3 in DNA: TGTGCCAGCAGCAGACGACCGAACACTGAAGCTTTCTTT.

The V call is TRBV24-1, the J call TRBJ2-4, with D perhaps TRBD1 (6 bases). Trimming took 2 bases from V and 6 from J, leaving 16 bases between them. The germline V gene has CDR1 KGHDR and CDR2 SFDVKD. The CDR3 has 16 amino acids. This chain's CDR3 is CATSDSEPGHLNIQYF. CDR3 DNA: TGTGCCACCAGTGATTCAGAACCGGGACATCTAAACATTCAGTACTTC.

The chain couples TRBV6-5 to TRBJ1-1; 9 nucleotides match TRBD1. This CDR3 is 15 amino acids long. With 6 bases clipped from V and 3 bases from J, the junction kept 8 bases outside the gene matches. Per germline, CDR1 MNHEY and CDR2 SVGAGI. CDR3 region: CASRPLQGADTEAFF. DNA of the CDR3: TGTGCCAGCAGGCCTTTACAGGGGGCCGACACTGAAGCTTTCTTT.